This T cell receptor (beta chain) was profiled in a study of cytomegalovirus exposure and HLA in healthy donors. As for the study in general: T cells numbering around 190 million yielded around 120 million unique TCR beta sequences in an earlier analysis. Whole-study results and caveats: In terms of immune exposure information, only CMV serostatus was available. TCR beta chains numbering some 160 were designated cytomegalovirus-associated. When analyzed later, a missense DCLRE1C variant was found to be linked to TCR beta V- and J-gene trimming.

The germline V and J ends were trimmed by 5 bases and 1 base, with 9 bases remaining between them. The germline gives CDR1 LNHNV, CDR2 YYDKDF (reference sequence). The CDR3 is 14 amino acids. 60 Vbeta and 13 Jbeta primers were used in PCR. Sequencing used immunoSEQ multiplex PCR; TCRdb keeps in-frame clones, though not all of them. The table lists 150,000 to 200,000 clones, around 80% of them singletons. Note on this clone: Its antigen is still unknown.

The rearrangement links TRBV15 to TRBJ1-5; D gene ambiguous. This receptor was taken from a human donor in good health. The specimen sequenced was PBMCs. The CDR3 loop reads CATSLPGSNQPQHF. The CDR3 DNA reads TGTGCCACCAGCCTGCCAGGAAGCAATCAGCCCCAGCATTTT.